This T cell receptor beta chain was found in a study of blood T cells in healthy people across ages. Findings of the study overall: Observed TCR beta diversity per million T cells went down as age went up. This fall followed a roughly linear course with age.

Combining a sample-barcoded 5' primer with a J-beta primer mix, a second PCR ran for roughly 6 to 12 cycles. TCRdb called the 5' RACE reads again in MiXCR, with one record for every CDR3 protein. The sample has more than 650,000 distinct CDR3 sequences, 22% seen once. Worth noting for this clonotype: Its antigen is unknown.

Samples had at least 6.5 million PBMCs isolated from them. Trimming removed 1 base at V and 1 base at J, with 13 bases between. CDR3 size: 16 residues. Germline loops: CDR1 KGHSH, CDR2 LQKENI. The sample taken for sequencing was blood. The rearrangement links TRBV18 to TRBJ1-2, with D tentatively TRBD1 (5 bases). This TCR was recovered from a man between 65 and 79 years old in good health. The CDR3 bases are TGTGCCAGCTCACCACGGGACGGAAAGCATAACTATGGCTACACCTTC. The encoded protein is CASSPRDGKHNYGYTF.